Below are 13 T cell receptor beta chains sequenced from a single sample in a study of shared clonotypes between healthy human individuals. Profiled with immunoSEQ multiplex PCR; TCRdb holds only in-frame clones, not every one. In the table there are just over 2,000,000 clones, 85% to 95% of which are singletons. Sequenced sample: naive CD4+ T cells sorted from blood. Documented subset: CD45RA+ positively selected. These receptors came from a man aged 18 to 29 in good health.

This rearrangement joins TRBV5-1 to TRBJ1-2, with 9 nucleotides matching TRBD1. Germline V CDR1 and CDR2: SGHRS, YFSETQ. The CDR3 covers 14 residues. With V trimmed by 0 bases and J by 8 bases, 5 bases remained unmatched. This CDR3 is CASSLDGTGRGYTF. CDR3 nucleotide sequence: TGCGCCAGCAGCTTGGATGGGACAGGGAGAGGCTACACCTTC.

This chain uses TRBV7-2 with TRBJ1-6; D remains ambiguous. This CDR3 has 15 residues. Germline V gene sequence: CDR1 SGHTA, CDR2 FQGNSA. The V end lost 4 bases, the J end lost 8 bases, and 15 bases lay between the germline ends. CDR3 residues: CASSSSGVWDSPLHF. The CDR3 DNA reads as TGTGCCAGCAGCTCCTCCGGGGTTTGGGATTCACCCCTCCACTTT.

Worth noting for this clone: One junction end disagrees with the germline gene, perhaps due to a read error. The V call is TRBV14, the J call TRBJ1-2, with D possibly TRBD1 on 5 matching bases. Looked up from germline, CDR1 is SGHDN and CDR2 is FVKESK. The CDR3 length is 13 residues. CDR3 amino acids: CASSPAGTKGMNF. In DNA, the CDR3 is TGTGCCAGCAGCCCGGCCGGGACGAAAGGGATGAACTTC.

This clone was seen only once. The rearrangement joins TRBV5-1 to TRBJ2-6; no firm D call. V was pared by 0 bases and J by 0 bases, with 13 bases between. Looked up from germline, CDR1 is SGHRS and CDR2 is YFSETQ. CDR3 length equals 18 residues. The CDR3 DNA follows: TGCGCCAGCAGCTTGGATCTTCAAGGTAGCTCTGGGGCCAACGTCCTGACTTTC. It codes for CASSLDLQGSSGANVLTF.

The CDR3 DNA follows: TGTGCCAGCAGTGAGGCTGGGTTAAATCAGCCCCAGCATTTT. This encodes CASSEAGLNQPQHF. This rearrangement joins TRBV6-1 to TRBJ1-5; D gene unclear. Trimming took 3 bases from V and 4 from J, leaving 10 bases between them. The CDR3 sequence is 14 residues long. Germline CDR1 reads MNHNS; CDR2 reads SASEGT.

This chain links TRBV6-5 with TRBJ1-1; D perhaps matches TRBD1 (5 bases). The CDR3 totals 14 residues. V lost 6 bases and J 10 bases, leaving 21 bases between the germline ends. Germline CDR1 and CDR2: MNHEY and SVGAGI. CDR3 protein: CASRPGTGTIGAFF. For the CDR3, the DNA is TGTGCCAGCAGACCCGGGACGGGAACAATAGGAGCTTTCTTT.

The V call is TRBV1, the J call TRBJ2-5; the table calls TRBD2, which could not be checked here. TRBV1 is tagged as a pseudogene. CDR3 length: 16 residues. This chain's CDR3 is CTSSQAIAGGVETQYF. The CDR3 nucleotides are TGCACCAGCAGCCAAGCCATAGCGGGGGGGGTAGAGACCCAGTACTTC.

The V gene is TRBV10-3, the J gene TRBJ2-3; maybe TRBD1 (6 bases). Germline V gives CDR1 ENHRY, CDR2 SYGVKD. The ends were cut back, 9 bases at V and 0 bases at J, with 16 bases in the middle. The CDR3 runs to 15 residues. The CDR3 coding sequence is TGTGCCATTAACCAGGGGTCTCCTAGCACAGATACGCAGTATTTT. Encoded protein: CAINQGSPSTDTQYF.

This rearrangement joins TRBV25-1 to TRBJ1-1; D not certain. Germline CDR1 and CDR2: MGHDK and SYGVNS. The CDR3 totals 12 residues. V was shortened by 2 bases and J by 6 bases, with 7 bases between the two germline ends. CDR3 sequence: CASSEPGAEAFF. In DNA, the CDR3 is TGTGCCAGCAGTGAACCCGGAGCTGAAGCTTTCTTT.

V gene TRBV10-1 combines with J gene TRBJ2-7; 9 positions agree with TRBD1. The ends lost 4 bases at V and 3 bases at J; junction bases unmatched: 4. CDR3 length: 14 amino acids. From germline, CDR1 is WNHNN and CDR2 SYGVQD (reference sequence). As DNA, the CDR3 is TGCGCCAGCAGTGGGGACAGGGTCGGCTACGAGCAGTACTTC. It yields the protein CASSGDRVGYEQYF.

The chain has TRBV28 and TRBJ1-1; D remains ambiguous. The CDR3 runs 13 residues. Trimming took 10 bases from V and 0 from J, leaving 12 bases between them. In germline, CDR1 is MDHEN, CDR2 SYDVKM. The CDR3 sequence: CAIMRRMNTEAFF. CDR3 nucleotides: TGTGCCATTATGAGAAGAATGAACACTGAAGCTTTCTTT.

The V gene is TRBV7-2, the J gene TRBJ2-3; 8 positions match TRBD2. In germline, CDR1 is SGHTA, CDR2 FQGNSA. There are 15 residues in the CDR3. The V segment lost 7 bases and the J segment 13 bases; nucleotides outside the gene matches: 19. The CDR3 here is CASTPGGTGGWLKYF. DNA for the CDR3: TGTGCCAGCACCCCGGGGGGGACCGGCGGGTGGTTAAAGTATTTT.

This clone was recorded once. This chain links TRBV13 with TRBJ1-6; 8 bases line up with TRBD1. Per the germline V gene, CDR1 is PRHDT and CDR2 is FYEKMQ (reference sequence). This CDR3 has 14 residues. V lost 3 bases, J lost 7 bases, and 2 bases stayed unmatched. CDR3 amino acids: CASSFRTGNSPLHF. In nucleotides, the CDR3 is TGTGCCAGCAGCTTCCGGACAGGGAATTCACCCCTCCACTTT.